This T cell receptor beta chain is from a study of CD8 T cells in Susac syndrome. The CDR3 loop spans 15 amino acids. Trimming took 0 bases from V and 1 from J, leaving 8 bases between them. Germline CDR1 reads SGHRS; CDR2 reads YFSETQ. RNA in amounts of about 0.5 to 1 ug was reverse transcribed with random hexamers. Amplification of TCR beta CDR3 used immunoSEQ multiplex PCR across 54 Vbeta and 13 Jbeta. TCRdb called the immunoSEQ multiplex PCR reads again in MiXCR, with one record for every CDR3 protein. The sample yields some 200,000 distinct CDR3 sequences, over 85% seen once. The sequenced material came from CD4+ T cells from PBMCs. The genes are TRBV5-1 and TRBJ1-5; no definite D call. This TCR was sampled from a human donor in good health. CDR3 nucleotide sequence: TGCGCCAGCAGCTTGGAAGGTGGGAGCAATCAGCCCCAGCATTTT. Encoded protein: CASSLEGGSNQPQHF. The complete variable domain, with remaining parts taken from reference TRBV5-1 and TRBJ1-5, reads KAGVTQTPRYLIKTRGQQVTLSCSPISGHRSVSWYQQTPGQGLQFLFEYFSETQRNKGNFPGRFSGRQFSNSRSEMNVSTLELGDSALYLCASSLEGGSNQPQHFGDGTRLSIL.